The clone carrying this T cell receptor beta chain was recorded only once. Original data processing: Amplification from reference gene primers served as the basis for estimated nucleated cell counts. Repertoires were generated with immunoSEQ multiplex PCR, while TCRdb's copy carries only in-frame clones and drops some. The V and J calls and the clone size are those of that table, but D and trimming were determined from the DNA. This table holds 150,000 or so clones, 75% to 85% found once. This sample is part of a study of blood T cell repertoires in COVID-19. Study-wide context: The United States, Italy and Spain supplied acute and convalescent COVID-19 samples. T cells, B-cell-depleted T cells, or PBMCs supplied cDNA or gDNA.

The CDR3 spans 14 residues. With 1 base clipped from V and 5 bases from J, the junction kept 6 bases outside the gene matches. Germline loops: CDR1 SQVTM, CDR2 ANQGSEA. The receptor comes from a human donor in a cohort sampled during active COVID-19. The specimen was peripheral blood. The V gene is TRBV29-1, the J gene TRBJ2-7; 9 nucleotides match TRBD2. The CDR3 DNA reads as TGCAGCGTTGAAGGGCTAGCGGGGTTCCACGAGCAGTACTTC. Protein sequence: CSVEGLAGFHEQYF.